Following are 19 T cell receptor beta chains from one sample sequenced in a study of control samples from healthy donors and cancer patients. The repertoire was sequenced with immunoSEQ multiplex PCR; TCRdb's copy has only in-frame clones and lacks some. The table lists 150,000 to 200,000 clones, around 94% of them singletons. Material: blood. Source of these receptors: a woman aged 18-29 years in good health.

This rearrangement joins TRBV20-1 to TRBJ2-4; D tentatively reads TRBD1 or TRBD2 (5 bases each). Germline V gene sequence: CDR1 DFQATT, CDR2 SNEGSKA (reference sequence). V was cut by 3 bases and J by 7 bases, with 16 bases left in between. The CDR3 loop spans 14 amino acids. CDR3 DNA sequence: TGCAGTGCTAGTTTGGGCGGCGAGGGGAACATTCAGTACTTC. Amino acids: CSASLGGEGNIQYF.

This rearrangement joins TRBV5-1 to TRBJ1-1; D call uncertain. Looked up from germline, CDR1 is SGHRS and CDR2 is YFSETQ. The length of the CDR3 is 12 residues. Trimming removed 0 bases at V and 11 bases at J, with 11 bases between. CDR3 nucleotide sequence: TGCGCCAGCAGCTTGGACGGCCTGCGTGCTTTCTTT. Its translation is CASSLDGLRAFF.

The chain joins TRBV5-1 to TRBJ1-6; tentative D call: TRBD1 (5 bases). Germline values: CDR1 SGHRS, CDR2 YFSETQ. V was trimmed by 4 bases and J by 7 bases, leaving 12 bases between them. The CDR3 has 14 residues. CDR3 residues: CASSLWDGNSPLHF. CDR3 coding DNA: TGCGCCAGCAGCCTCTGGGACGGGAATTCACCCCTCCACTTT.

V usage is TRBV5-1 and J usage is TRBJ1-1; the D gene is possibly TRBD1 (5 bases). Trimming pared 2 bases from V and 1 base from J, leaving 9 bases between. Germline V gives CDR1 SGHRS, CDR2 YFSETQ. The CDR3 contains 14 residues. CDR3 sequence: CASSFGAANTEAFF. In DNA form, the CDR3 reads TGCGCCAGCAGCTTTGGGGCAGCGAACACTGAAGCTTTCTTT.

The J gene is TRBJ2-7, the V gene TRBV7-9; possibly TRBD1 for D (6 bases). Between the trimmed V and J ends, which lost 8 bases and 4 bases, there was a span of 15 bases. CDR1 and CDR2 from the germline V gene are SEHNR and FQNEAQ (reference sequence). CDR3 size: 13 residues. CDR3 nucleotides: TGTGCCAGCGGTACAGGGCCCGGATACGAGCAGTACTTC. Translated, it gives CASGTGPGYEQYF.

The rearrangement links TRBV11-2 to TRBJ1-2, with D uncertain. From germline, CDR1 is SGHAT and CDR2 FQNNGV. The CDR3 covers 18 residues. V was pared by 2 bases and J by 0 bases, with 19 bases between. CDR3 nucleotides: TGTGCCAGCAGCTTAACTATAGGGAGAGCCCGAACTAACTATGGCTACACCTTC. Its translation: CASSLTIGRARTNYGYTF.

The rearrangement uses TRBV21-1 and TRBJ1-4; TRBD1 is the table's D call, not checked against the DNA. TRBV21-1 is tagged as a pseudogene. The CDR3 spans 15 residues. CDR3 amino acids: CASSNAPGNNEKLFF. CDR3 DNA: TGTGCCAGCAGCAATGCTCCAGGGAATAATGAAAAACTGTTTTTT.

This clone was seen a handful of times. The chain carries TRBV19 and TRBJ2-3, with a possible D match to TRBD1 (5 bases). V was shortened by 6 bases and J by 1 base, with 8 bases between the two germline ends. Germline V CDR1 and CDR2: LNHDA, SQIVND (reference sequence). The CDR3 loop spans 13 amino acids. This CDR3 reads CASRLTGTDTQYF. CDR3 coding DNA: TGTGCCAGTAGGTTGACAGGCACAGATACGCAGTATTTT.

This clone came up once. The chain links TRBV4-1 to TRBJ1-1; no firm D call. The V and J ends lost 5 bases and 1 base respectively, with 11 bases between them. This CDR3 comprises 14 residues. Germline lookup yields CDR1 MGHRA and CDR2 YSYEKL. CDR3 in DNA: TGCGCCAGCAGCGTACGTGAGAGGAACACTGAAGCTTTCTTT. Its protein product is CASSVRERNTEAFF.

The genes are TRBV3-1 (or the pseudogene TRBV3-2) and TRBJ1-4; D call uncertain. CDR3 length: 14 residues. Looked up from germline, CDR1 is LGHDT and CDR2 is YNNKEL (reference sequence). V lost 1 base and J lost 4, with 7 bases in between. CDR3 nucleotide sequence: TGTGCCAGCAGCCAAGGAGTGTTTAATGAAAAACTGTTTTTT. This codes for CASSQGVFNEKLFF.

The chain joins TRBV12-3 or TRBV12-4 to TRBJ2-5, with D uncertain. This CDR3 has 12 amino acids. Trimming took off 6 bases at V and 2 bases at J, with 7 bases between the two ends. Here the CDR3 DNA reads TGTGCCAGCAGCTGGGGACAAGAGACCCAGTACTTC. Encoded protein: CASSWGQETQYF.

The rearrangement links TRBV3-1 (or the pseudogene TRBV3-2) to TRBJ1-6, with TRBD1 matching 8 bases. Unmatched junction bases numbered 3, after V lost 4 bases and J lost 7 bases. Per germline, CDR1 LGHDT and CDR2 YNNKEL (reference sequence). The CDR3 extends over 14 amino acids. The CDR3 DNA reads as TGTGCCAGCAGCCGACAGGGGACGAATTCACCCCTCCACTTT. Encoded protein: CASSRQGTNSPLHF.

This chain connects TRBV6-5 to TRBJ1-5; maybe TRBD1 (6 bases). This CDR3 is 13 amino acids long. From germline, CDR1 is MNHEY and CDR2 SVGAGI. V lost 11 bases, J lost 5 bases, and 16 bases lay in between. Here the CDR3 DNA reads TGTGCCTCGGGGGCAGGGCGCGATCAGCCCCAGCATTTT. This sequence encodes CASGAGRDQPQHF.

This chain links TRBV27 with TRBJ1-4; 10 nucleotides agree with TRBD1. V shed 8 bases and J 10 bases; nucleotides not matched to a gene: 13. CDR1 and CDR2 (germline): MNHEY, SMNVEV (reference sequence). This CDR3 has 15 residues. Written as DNA, the CDR3 is TGTGCCAGCTCCCGGGACAGGGGTGAAACGGGAAAACTGTTTTTT. Its protein product is CASSRDRGETGKLFF.

This clone showed up just once. The rearrangement joins TRBV7-9 to TRBJ1-2; weak D call: TRBD1 (5 bases). The length of the CDR3 is 13 residues. Per germline, CDR1 SEHNR and CDR2 FQNEAQ (reference sequence). The ends were cut back, 5 bases at V and 7 bases at J, with 14 bases in the middle. The CDR3 DNA reads as TGTGCCAGCAGCCACGGGACCGCGCCTGGCTACACCTTC. Protein product: CASSHGTAPGYTF.

The chain has TRBV12-3 or TRBV12-4 and TRBJ1-2, with TRBD1 identical over 8 bases. The V gene end was trimmed by 5 bases and the J gene end by 3 bases; junction bases not matched to a gene: 2. This CDR3 contains 13 residues. The CDR3 DNA reads TGTGCCAGCAGTATGGACAGGGACTATGGCTACACCTTC. This sequence encodes CASSMDRDYGYTF.

J is TRBJ2-6 and V is TRBV7-9; the match to TRBD2 covers 11 bases. Germline V gene sequence: CDR1 SEHNR, CDR2 FQNEAQ (reference sequence). The length of the CDR3 is 19 residues. V dropped 2 bases and J dropped 9; count of bases not matched to a gene: 15. Here the CDR3 reads CASSLFPSSGGAPDNVLTF. Here the CDR3 DNA reads TGTGCCAGCAGCTTATTCCCAAGTAGCGGGGGGGCCCCAGACAACGTCCTGACTTTC.

The DNA of the CDR3 is TGTGCCAGCAGCTCAGGACCGGTCTCTGGAAACACCATATATTTT. As protein: CASSSGPVSGNTIYF. The genes are TRBV7-2 and TRBJ1-3, with D uncertain. V lost 4 bases and J lost 0, with 10 bases in between. The CDR3 extends over 15 amino acids. Looked up from germline, CDR1 is SGHTA and CDR2 is FQGNSA.

This chain links TRBV19 with TRBJ1-1; 8 nucleotides align to TRBD1. CDR1 and CDR2 (germline): LNHDA, SQIVND (reference sequence). With 3 bases clipped from V and 6 bases from J, the junction kept 12 bases outside the gene matches. The CDR3 sequence is 16 residues long. CDR3 in amino acids: CASSMINRGTYSEAFF. The DNA of the CDR3 is TGTGCCAGTAGTATGATAAACAGGGGGACTTACTCTGAAGCTTTCTTT.